The 21 T cell receptor beta chains given below trace back to one sample, sequenced in a study of Tregs in tolerant kidney transplant recipients. Sequencing used immunoSEQ multiplex PCR; TCRdb keeps in-frame clones, though not all of them. The sample includes about 110,000 clones, about 90% seen only once; the top ten take approximately 0.35%. The source was CD4+ T cells from blood, collected before the transplant. The receptor set was obtained from a human donor who received a combined kidney and bone marrow transplant.

This chain uses TRBV9 with TRBJ1-3; D gene unclear. From germline, CDR1 is SGDLS and CDR2 YYNGEE. V lost 1 base, J lost 0 bases, and 5 bases lay in between. This CDR3 contains 14 residues. CDR3 loop: CASSVTLSGNTIYF. Here the CDR3 DNA reads TGTGCCAGCAGCGTAACTCTCTCTGGAAACACCATATATTTT. The whole variable domain, remainder taken from reference TRBV9 and TRBJ1-3, is DSGVTQTPKHLITATGQRVTLRCSPRSGDLSVYWYQQSLDQGLQFLIQYYNGEERAKGNILERFSAQQFPDLHSELNLSSLELGDSALYFCASSVTLSGNTIYFGEGSWLTVV.

The V gene is TRBV15, the J gene TRBJ2-3; 10 nucleotides match TRBD2. The V gene's germline CDR1 is LNHNV and CDR2 YYDKDF (reference sequence). The junction had 13 bases not matched to a gene; V was cut back by 8 bases and J by 2 bases. The CDR3 covers 17 residues. CDR3 in DNA: TGTGCCACCGTGGGGCTAGCGGGGGCCGAATCCACAGATACGCAGTATTTT. It codes for CATVGLAGAESTDTQYF.

The gene calls are TRBV5-5 and TRBJ1-3; weak D call: TRBD1 (6 bases). CDR1 is SGHKS, CDR2 YYEKEE, per germline (reference sequence). Trimming cost V 4 bases and J 2 bases, with 13 bases left between them. The CDR3 has 15 residues. DNA for the CDR3: TGTGCCAGCAGCCTAGACAGGTCCGCTGGAAACACCATATATTTT. It is translated as CASSLDRSAGNTIYF.

V and J are TRBV11-2 and TRBJ2-1; D uncertain. The V and J ends lost 6 bases and 0 bases respectively, with 15 bases between them. The CDR3 has 16 amino acids. The germline V gene has CDR1 SGHAT and CDR2 FQNNGV. CDR3 amino acids: CASSFRGDSSYNEQFF. The DNA for the CDR3 is TGTGCCAGCAGTTTTAGAGGAGATAGCTCCTACAATGAGCAGTTCTTC. The full variable domain, in which reference TRBV11-2 and TRBJ2-1 provide the parts outside the CDR3, is EAGVAQSPRYKIIEKRQSVAFWCNPISGHATLYWYQQILGQGPKLLIQFQNNGVVDDSQLPKDRFSAERLKGVDSTLKIQPAKLEDSAVYLCASSFRGDSSYNEQFFGPGTRLTVL.

CDR3 DNA: TGTGCCAGCACCCGGGGGGCGAACTACGAGCAGTACTTC. It yields the protein CASTRGANYEQYF. The chain links TRBV6-5 to TRBJ2-7, with D possibly matching TRBD2 (7 bases). CDR3 length equals 13 residues. CDR1 MNHEY and CDR2 SVGAGI come from the germline V gene. Trimming left V 7 bases short and J 3 bases short, with 13 bases between.

The chain uses TRBV2 and TRBJ2-5, with TRBD1 matching 7 bases. This CDR3 region has 13 residues. V shed 6 bases and J 2 bases; nucleotides not matched to a gene: 3. The germline V gene encodes CDR1 SNHLY and CDR2 FYNNEI. Here the CDR3 reads CASSQGQQETQYF. The CDR3 coding sequence is TGTGCCAGCAGCCAGGGACAGCAAGAGACCCAGTACTTC.

This clone was observed once. The chain has TRBV28 and TRBJ2-1; no clear D. The germline V gene encodes CDR1 MDHEN and CDR2 SYDVKM. The CDR3 has 12 residues. V was shortened by 5 bases and J by 4 bases, with 6 bases between the two germline ends. For the CDR3, the DNA is TGTGCCAGCAGTCTCCAGTACAATGAGCAGTTCTTC. Protein product: CASSLQYNEQFF.

This clone was found a few times. This chain uses TRBV2 with TRBJ2-7, with 8 bases aligning to TRBD2. This CDR3 is 13 amino acids long. Germline V gene sequence: CDR1 SNHLY, CDR2 FYNNEI. V shed 7 bases and J 1 base; nucleotides not matched to a gene: 3. The CDR3 reads CASKSGSSYEQYF. In DNA, the CDR3 is TGTGCCAGCAAGAGCGGGAGTTCCTACGAGCAGTACTTC. The full variable domain, its missing parts supplied by reference TRBV2 and TRBJ2-7, is EPEVTQTPSHQVTQMGQEVILRCVPISNHLYFYWYRQILGQKVEFLVSFYNNEISEKSEIFDDQFSVERPDGSNFTLKIRSTKLEDSAMYFCASKSGSSYEQYFGPGTRLTVT.

This chain uses TRBV2 with TRBJ2-1; 8 bases fit TRBD2. The CDR3 spans 15 residues. Trimming cost V 6 bases and J 2 bases; bases outside gene matches: 6. Germline V CDR1 and CDR2: SNHLY, FYNNEI. This chain's CDR3 is CASRLTSVAYNEQFF. For the CDR3, the DNA is TGTGCCAGCAGATTGACTAGCGTTGCCTACAATGAGCAGTTCTTC.

This chain uses TRBV5-4 with TRBJ2-1; 10 bases align to TRBD2. Germline assignment: CDR1 SGHNT and CDR2 YYREEE (reference sequence). J gave up 5 bases and V 0 bases, and 2 bases lay outside the gene matches. This CDR3 contains 15 residues. The DNA for the CDR3 is TGTGCCAGCAGCTTGGGGCTAGCGGGGGACAATGAGCAGTTCTTC. Amino acid sequence: CASSLGLAGDNEQFF.

The V and J genes are TRBV4-3 and TRBJ2-3, with 10 bases lining up with TRBD2. Unmatched junction bases numbered 6, after V lost 1 base and J lost 2 bases. The CDR3 covers 17 residues. Germline V gene sequence: CDR1 LGHNA, CDR2 YSLEER. CDR3 nucleotide sequence: TGCGCCAGCAGCCAAGGAAGGACTAGCGGCCACACAGATACGCAGTATTTT. Translating gives CASSQGRTSGHTDTQYF.

The chain is built from TRBV28 and TRBJ2-7, with 8 bases fitting TRBD2. The J segment lost 1 base and the V segment lost 7 bases, leaving 6 bases of the junction unmatched. CDR3 length: 14 amino acids. Germline assignment: CDR1 MDHEN and CDR2 SYDVKM. CDR3 sequence: CASNPTSVSYEQYF. As DNA, the CDR3 is TGTGCCAGCAATCCGACTAGCGTATCCTACGAGCAGTACTTC.

The gene calls are TRBV21-1 and TRBJ2-3; the D call of TRBD1 is as the table states it, not checked on the DNA. TRBV21-1 is reported as a pseudogene. The CDR3 totals 16 residues. CDR3 bases: TGTGCCAGCAGCGAAAGGGACAGTCCTAGCACAGATACGCAGTATTTT. Protein sequence: CASSERDSPSTDTQYF.

The chain recombines TRBV9 with TRBJ2-7; 10 bases agree with TRBD2. The CDR3 is made up of 18 amino acids. With 0 bases clipped from V and 4 bases from J, the junction kept 13 bases outside the gene matches. Germline assignment: CDR1 SGDLS and CDR2 YYNGEE. DNA of the CDR3: TGTGCCAGCAGCGTAGGGCTCGGGAGGGGACTAGCGCCGTACGAGCAGTACTTC. This sequence encodes CASSVGLGRGLAPYEQYF.

The chain joins TRBV6-5 to TRBJ1-1; D is unclear. CDR3 length equals 14 residues. Trimming removed 5 bases at V and 1 base at J, with 11 bases between. The germline CDR1 and CDR2 sequences are MNHEY and SVGAGI. CDR3: CASSPGRPNTEAFF. The CDR3 DNA reads TGTGCCAGCAGTCCGGGGAGGCCGAACACTGAAGCTTTCTTT.

This rearrangement joins TRBV5-6 to TRBJ2-7; 7 positions agree with TRBD1. The germline CDR1 and CDR2 sequences are SGHDT and YYEEEE. J lost 3 bases, V lost 3 bases, and 3 bases had no gene match. This CDR3 spans 13 amino acids. CDR3 protein: CASSWGQNYEQYF. CDR3 DNA sequence: TGTGCCAGCAGCTGGGGACAGAACTACGAGCAGTACTTC.

This chain joins TRBV5-1 and TRBJ2-7, with D tentatively TRBD2 (6 bases). CDR1 and CDR2 from the germline V gene are SGHRS and YFSETQ. This CDR3 contains 14 residues. Trimming removed 5 bases at V and 6 bases at J, with 18 bases between. The CDR3 DNA follows: TGCGCCAGCAGTACACCGGGACTTAGCCCCGAGCAGTACTTC. Its translation: CASSTPGLSPEQYF.

The CDR3 bases are TGTGCCACCAGCAGAGATTTGGGGGGAGAGACCCAGTACTTC. Translating gives CATSRDLGGETQYF. The gene calls are TRBV15 and TRBJ2-5; D may be TRBD2 (6 bases). Trimming shortened V by 0 bases and J by 4 bases, and 9 bases separated the two germline ends. CDR3 length equals 14 residues. Per germline, CDR1 LNHNV and CDR2 YYDKDF (reference sequence).

The V gene is TRBV7-2, the J gene TRBJ2-7, with TRBD2 matching 14 bases. CDR1 and CDR2 from the germline V gene are SGHTA and FQGNSA. Unmatched junction bases numbered 10, after V lost 5 bases and J lost 13 bases. CDR3 size: 14 residues. CDR3 residues: CASSPSPGTSGGYF. CDR3 sequence (DNA): TGTGCCAGCAGCCCAAGCCCCGGGACTAGCGGGGGATACTTC.

The chain joins TRBV5-4 to TRBJ2-2; TRBD1 agrees at 7 bases. The germline gives CDR1 SGHNT, CDR2 YYREEE (reference sequence). This CDR3 spans 15 amino acids. V lost 2 bases to trimming and J lost 4 bases; unmatched junction nucleotides: 5. CDR3 DNA: TGTGCCAGCAGCTTTGACAGGGTGGCCACCGGGGAGCTGTTTTTT. Its protein product is CASSFDRVATGELFF.

Turning to this clone: The germline gene is not matched at one end of the junction; a read error may be the cause. The chain recombines TRBV6-1 with TRBJ2-7, with TRBD1 as a possible D gene (5 bases). This CDR3 comprises 15 residues. Germline-derived CDR1 and CDR2 are MNHNS and SASEGT. The CDR3 spells CASSQAQVLIDEQYF. Here the CDR3 DNA reads TGTGCCAGCAGTCAAGCACAGGTCCTGATCGACGAGCAGTACTTC.